This T cell receptor beta chain stems from a study of neoadjuvant anti-PD-1 for oral cavity cancer. Study details: Around day 43, patients without progression received a fourth nivolumab dose before surgery.

Generated by immunoSEQ multiplex PCR, the TCRdb table keeps only in-frame clones and is missing some. The sample shows over 11,000 clones, 70% of them seen only once. CDR3 length: 14 amino acids. With 6 bases clipped from V and 6 bases from J, the junction kept 5 bases outside the gene matches. Germline lookup yields CDR1 SNHLY and CDR2 FYNNEI. This chain links TRBV2 with TRBJ2-2; 9 bases align to TRBD1. The sequencing here drew on PBMCs, taken before nivolumab (anti-PD-1) treatment. This receptor was identified in a person between 35 and 79 years old with oral cavity squamous cell carcinoma. This CDR3 reads CASRTGGASGELFF. In DNA, the CDR3 is TGTGCCAGCAGAACAGGGGGCGCCTCCGGGGAGCTGTTTTTT.